The 32 T cell receptor beta chains listed next were all sequenced from one sample in a study of blood T cell repertoires in COVID-19 (dated by TCRdb to the early 2020s). The library was obtained by the immunoSEQ multiplex PCR assay. TCRdb mirrors the immuneACCESS table, restricted to in-frame sequences. Some clones are absent from its copies; in checked studies, under half trace to an unresolved V gene, and the reason for the others is unknown. The sample contains approximately 190,000 clones, approximately 84% of them found a single time. The ten largest make up 5% to 6.5% of the sample. Sequencing was carried out using peripheral blood. These receptors all come from a woman aged 65 to 85 with active or convalescent COVID-19.

The J gene is TRBJ1-1, the V gene TRBV5-1; 7 positions match TRBD1. The CDR3 runs 17 residues. V shed 4 bases and J 0 bases; nucleotides not matched to a gene: 12. Germline V CDR1 and CDR2: SGHRS, YFSETQ. CDR3 sequence (DNA): TGCGCCAGCAGCAGGACGGGACAGTCCCACATGAACACTGAAGCTTTCTTT. This codes for CASSRTGQSHMNTEAFF.

On this clone: The sample has other DNA sequences that encode this CDR3 too. The chain has TRBV18 and TRBJ1-3; a weak D match, TRBD1 (6 bases). CDR1 and CDR2 from the germline V gene are KGHSH and LQKENI. Trimming took off 1 base at V and 4 bases at J, with 8 bases between the two ends. The CDR3 contains 14 residues. This chain's CDR3 is CASSPQGTGNTIYF. CDR3 sequence (DNA): TGTGCCAGCTCACCACAGGGGACAGGAAACACCATATATTTT.

V is TRBV21-1 and J is TRBJ2-2; the table names TRBD2, a call not compared with the DNA. TRBV21-1 is described as a pseudogene. The CDR3 sequence is 18 residues long. The chain's CDR3 is CASSKACLAGVGTGELFF. The CDR3 bases are TGTGCCAGCAGCAAAGCCTGCCTAGCGGGAGTCGGAACCGGGGAGCTGTTTTTT.

The chain uses TRBV18 and TRBJ2-1; the D gene is possibly TRBD1 (6 bases). The CDR3 covers 15 residues. With 3 bases removed from V and 7 bases from J, the gap between germline ends came to 16 bases. Germline V gene sequence: CDR1 KGHSH, CDR2 LQKENI. For the CDR3, the DNA is TGTGCCAGCTCACCGCAACAGGGTCAGAGGAATGAGCAGTTCTTC. As protein: CASSPQQGQRNEQFF.

This chain links TRBV10-1 with TRBJ1-2, with D possibly matching TRBD1 (5 bases). Germline CDR1 reads WNHNN; CDR2 reads SYGVQD (reference sequence). With 8 bases removed from V and 2 bases from J, the gap between germline ends came to 9 bases. The CDR3 is made up of 12 amino acids. As DNA, the CDR3 is TGCGCCAGCCATGACAGAAACTATGGCTACACCTTC. Its protein is CASHDRNYGYTF.

This sequence joins TRBV29-1 and TRBJ2-3; D call uncertain. Germline-derived CDR1 and CDR2 are SQVTM and ANQGSEA. The CDR3 covers 13 residues. V was trimmed by 5 bases and J by 4 bases, leaving 13 bases between them. CDR3 region: CSVIPSVSDTQYF. The CDR3 DNA is TGCAGCGTTATCCCCTCAGTATCAGATACGCAGTATTTT.

This chain uses TRBV19 with TRBJ2-5; tentatively, D is TRBD1 (5 bases). V was clipped by 8 bases and J by 4 bases, with 14 bases between them. Germline loops: CDR1 LNHDA, CDR2 SQIVND (reference sequence). This CDR3 is 13 amino acids long. The DNA for the CDR3 is TGTGCCAGTGCCGCGAAAAGGGGAGAGACCCAGTACTTC. Translated, it gives CASAAKRGETQYF.

The J gene is TRBJ2-1, the V gene TRBV5-1; 7 bases are a match to TRBD2. The trim removed 4 bases at V and 0 bases at J, leaving 13 bases unmatched. The germline V gene encodes CDR1 SGHRS and CDR2 YFSETQ. The CDR3 extends over 18 amino acids. CDR3 sequence (DNA): TGCGCCAGCAGCCAACCACTCCAACCTAGCGGCTCCTACAATGAGCAGTTCTTC. This codes for CASSQPLQPSGSYNEQFF.

This clone was detected only a few times. The chain recombines TRBV6-2 or TRBV6-3 with TRBJ2-2, with 10 nucleotides matching TRBD2. The trim removed 4 bases at V and 0 bases at J, leaving 11 bases unmatched. Germline CDR1 is MNHEY and CDR2 is SVGEGT. The CDR3 extends over 19 amino acids. CDR3 DNA: TGTGCCAGCAGTTCCCTCAATCTAGCGGGGGACCCGAACACCGGGGAGCTGTTTTTT. Translation gives CASSSLNLAGDPNTGELFF.

J is TRBJ2-5 and V is TRBV11-2; perhaps TRBD1 as D (6 bases). From germline, CDR1 is SGHAT and CDR2 FQNNGV. The CDR3 is 13 amino acids. With 4 bases removed from V and 7 bases from J, the gap between germline ends came to 13 bases. The CDR3 DNA reads as TGTGCCAGCAGCTACGGGACCAGGGGGACCCAGTACTTC. It specifies CASSYGTRGTQYF.

This clone appeared a few times. The V gene is TRBV5-1, the J gene TRBJ1-1; D is unclear. The germline V and J ends were trimmed by 6 bases and 2 bases, with 20 bases remaining between them. Germline V gene data show CDR1 as SGHRS and CDR2 as YFSETQ. This CDR3 contains 16 residues. The DNA of the CDR3 is TGCGCCAGCACCCCGGGGTCCCGGGGTCCAAACACTGAAGCTTTCTTT. Its protein is CASTPGSRGPNTEAFF.

J is TRBJ2-7 and V is TRBV5-1; TRBD2 agrees at 16 bases. CDR3 length: 18 residues. V gave up 3 bases and J gave up 3 bases; unmatched junction bases: 9. Per germline, CDR1 SGHRS and CDR2 YFSETQ. This CDR3 reads CASSYRGLAGGENYEQYF. The DNA of the CDR3 is TGCGCCAGCAGCTACCGGGGACTAGCGGGAGGGGAAAACTACGAGCAGTACTTC.

There are a few counts of this clone. The rearrangement uses TRBV5-4 and TRBJ2-2, with TRBD2 matching 10 bases. The junction had 11 bases not matched to a gene; V was cut back by 5 bases and J by 7 bases. The germline CDR1 and CDR2 sequences are SGHNT and YYREEE (reference sequence). This CDR3 contains 16 residues. The CDR3 DNA reads TGTGCCAGCAGTTTCCCTACCGGGACTAGCGTCGGGGAGCTGTTTTTT. Translated, it gives CASSFPTGTSVGELFF.

This clone was observed a few times. The chain joins TRBV3-1 (or the pseudogene TRBV3-2) to TRBJ2-2, with 7 bases matching TRBD2. This CDR3 is built from 14 residues. The germline V gene has CDR1 LGHDT and CDR2 YNNKEL (reference sequence). V gave up 4 bases and J gave up 6 bases; unmatched junction bases: 5. DNA for the CDR3: TGTGCCAGCAGCCTACGGACTAGGGCCGGGGAGCTGTTTTTT. Translation: CASSLRTRAGELFF.

The chain has TRBV28 and TRBJ2-2, with TRBD1 matching over 7 bases. Germline V gene lookup returns CDR1 MDHEN and CDR2 SYDVKM. This CDR3 is built from 16 residues. The V gene end was trimmed by 6 bases and the J gene end by 5 bases; junction bases not matched to a gene: 12. The CDR3 loop reads CASSLASGGGTGELFF. As DNA, the CDR3 is TGTGCCAGCAGCTTGGCTTCAGGGGGTGGGACCGGGGAGCTGTTTTTT.

This sequence joins TRBV9 and TRBJ1-6; 8 nucleotides align to TRBD1. The V segment lost 4 bases and the J segment 7 bases; nucleotides outside the gene matches: 7. CDR1 and CDR2 from the germline V gene are SGDLS and YYNGEE. The CDR3 spans 15 residues. CDR3 DNA sequence: TGTGCCAGCAGCCCACGGACAGGGCGAAATTCACCCCTCCACTTT. This sequence encodes CASSPRTGRNSPLHF. Full variable domain (outside the CDR3, taken from reference TRBV9 and TRBJ1-6): DSGVTQTPKHLITATGQRVTLRCSPRSGDLSVYWYQQSLDQGLQFLIQYYNGEERAKGNILERFSAQQFPDLHSELNLSSLELGDSALYFCASSPRTGRNSPLHFGNGTRLTVT.

This clone was counted a single time. This chain links TRBV14 with TRBJ1-5; TRBD1 might be the D (5 bases). The CDR3 is made up of 16 amino acids. Germline assignment: CDR1 SGHDN and CDR2 FVKESK. Trimming stripped 7 bases from V and 9 bases from J, with 25 bases between. The CDR3 loop reads CASKGICHQFAGPQHF. The CDR3 nucleotides are TGTGCCAGCAAGGGGATTTGCCACCAATTTGCTGGGCCCCAGCATTTT.

The DNA for the CDR3 is TGTGCCAGCAGTAGGGACAGGAAGGAGCTGTTTTTT. Translation gives CASSRDRKELFF. This sequence joins TRBV6-5 and TRBJ2-2, with TRBD1 matching 8 bases. CDR1 MNHEY and CDR2 SVGAGI come from the germline V gene. After removal of 5 bases from V and 10 bases from J, the junction contained 3 bases not matched to a gene. The CDR3 sequence is 12 residues long.

The chain couples TRBV2 to TRBJ2-7, with a possible D match to TRBD2 (6 bases). Germline CDR1 SNHLY, CDR2 FYNNEI. This CDR3 spans 12 amino acids. V was clipped by 6 bases and J by 13 bases, with 19 bases between them. The chain's CDR3 is CASREPGARLYF. The CDR3 bases are TGTGCCAGCAGGGAGCCGGGAGCCCGATTATACTTC.

J is TRBJ2-5 and V is TRBV5-1, with D tentatively TRBD1 (6 bases). Germline assignment: CDR1 SGHRS and CDR2 YFSETQ. CDR3 size: 13 residues. The V gene lost 1 base and the J gene lost 4 bases, with 8 bases spanning the gap. The chain's CDR3 is CASSLKGGETQYF. The CDR3 region has the DNA TGCGCCAGCAGCTTGAAAGGGGGAGAGACCCAGTACTTC.

CDR3 loop: CASSFVQSGGYNEQFF. The CDR3 DNA reads TGCGCCAGCAGCTTCGTCCAATCCGGAGGCTACAATGAGCAGTTCTTC. V usage is TRBV5-1 and J usage is TRBJ2-1; D may be TRBD2 (5 bases). Germline CDR1 and CDR2: SGHRS and YFSETQ. This CDR3 comprises 16 residues. V was trimmed by 2 bases and J by 3 bases, leaving 15 bases between them.

The chain has TRBV3-1 (or the pseudogene TRBV3-2) and TRBJ2-5; possible D gene TRBD2, 6 bases. This CDR3 spans 16 amino acids. Germline V gene lookup returns CDR1 LGHDT and CDR2 YNNKEL (reference sequence). The germline V and J ends were trimmed by 3 bases and 1 base, with 15 bases remaining between them. The DNA of the CDR3 is TGTGCCAGCAGCCATTATCAGGACTACCCCCAAGAGACCCAGTACTTC. Protein sequence: CASSHYQDYPQETQYF.

V and J are TRBV4-1 and TRBJ2-1; 7 nucleotides agree with TRBD2. CDR3 length equals 11 residues. Germline V gene sequence: CDR1 MGHRA, CDR2 YSYEKL. J was trimmed by 11 bases and V by 3 bases; bases with no gene match: 1. The CDR3 DNA reads as TGCGCCAGCAGCCAGACTAGCCAGCAGTTCTTC. As protein: CASSQTSQQFF.

V and J are TRBV18 and TRBJ2-1; possible D gene TRBD1, 6 bases. V shed 5 bases and J shed 5 bases, with 22 bases lying between them. From germline, CDR1 is KGHSH and CDR2 LQKENI. There are 17 residues in the CDR3. Written as DNA, the CDR3 is TGTGCCAGCTCAACCGCGTACAGGGACCTCGATAACAATGAGCAGTTCTTC. Encoded protein: CASSTAYRDLDNNEQFF.

This clone was recorded a few times. CDR3 DNA: TGTGCCAGCTCCCCTAATGAGCAGTTCTTC. Protein sequence: CASSPNEQFF. This chain connects TRBV18 to TRBJ2-1; the D is unclear. Germline V gives CDR1 KGHSH, CDR2 LQKENI. V was cut by 6 bases and J by 7 bases, with 4 bases left in between. This CDR3 contains 10 residues.

The J gene is TRBJ2-1, the V gene TRBV6-1; D unresolved. V was pared by 2 bases and J by 5 bases, with 19 bases between. Germline V gene data show CDR1 as MNHNS and CDR2 as SASEGT. The CDR3 covers 17 residues. CDR3 in DNA: TGTGCCAGCAGTGAATCGATGCGGAATAGGCCGGACAATGAGCAGTTCTTC. Its protein product is CASSESMRNRPDNEQFF.

The chain recombines TRBV27 with TRBJ2-7; 7 bases agree with TRBD1. The length of the CDR3 is 15 residues. The J segment lost 1 base and the V segment lost 6 bases, leaving 9 bases of the junction unmatched. In germline, CDR1 is MNHEY, CDR2 SMNVEV (reference sequence). CDR3 in amino acids: CASSRRQGVSYEQYF. The CDR3 DNA reads as TGTGCCAGCAGCCGAAGACAGGGTGTATCCTACGAGCAGTACTTC.

The gene calls are TRBV4-1 and TRBJ1-4; 7 nucleotides match TRBD1. The J segment lost 0 bases and the V segment lost 4 bases, leaving 2 bases of the junction unmatched. There are 15 residues in the CDR3. The V gene's germline CDR1 is MGHRA and CDR2 YSYEKL. For the CDR3, the DNA is TGCGCCAGCAGCCCGGACAGGACAACTAATGAAAAACTGTTTTTT. Translated: CASSPDRTTNEKLFF.

The J gene is TRBJ1-5, the V gene TRBV7-9; D may be TRBD1 (5 bases). V shed 1 base and J shed 0 bases, with 13 bases lying between them. Germline CDR1 is SEHNR and CDR2 is FQNEAQ (reference sequence). The CDR3 has 17 amino acids. The CDR3 DNA follows: TGTGCCAGCAGCTTAGGGAGGGGAGACTATAGCAATCAGCCCCAGCATTTT. It yields the protein CASSLGRGDYSNQPQHF.

The chain couples TRBV5-6 to TRBJ1-2; the D gene is possibly TRBD1 (6 bases). The length of the CDR3 is 14 residues. Trimming left V 2 bases short and J 6 bases short, with 14 bases between. Germline loops: CDR1 SGHDT, CDR2 YYEEEE. This CDR3 is CASSFPGRGNGYTF. The CDR3 DNA reads as TGTGCCAGCAGCTTCCCAGGCAGGGGAAATGGCTACACCTTC.

J is TRBJ1-5 and V is TRBV6-2 or TRBV6-3; 11 bases align to TRBD1. After removal of 5 bases from V and 2 bases from J, the junction contained 14 bases not matched to a gene. CDR1 and CDR2 (germline): MNHEY, SVGEGT. The CDR3 runs 19 residues. The CDR3 DNA reads as TGTGCCAGCAGTCGTTACGGGTGGGACAGGGGGAGAGGCAATCAGCCCCAGCATTTT. This codes for CASSRYGWDRGRGNQPQHF.

A note on this clone: The junction shows a germline mismatch at one end, possibly a read error. The genes are TRBV13 and TRBJ2-7; 12 bases line up with TRBD2. The CDR3 has 13 residues. CDR1 is PRHDT, CDR2 FYEKMQ, per germline (reference sequence). The CDR3 region is CASSRKGTSGYLF. CDR3 DNA sequence: TGTGCCAGCAGCCGGAAAGGGACTAGCGGGTACTTATTC.